A selection of T cell receptor beta chains follows, all from one sample in a study of blood T cell repertoires in COVID-19. The assay was immunoSEQ multiplex PCR, and TCRdb's table has in-frame clones only and misses some. Among roughly 400,000 clones listed, about 88% were seen once. The sequenced material came from PBMCs or T cells enriched from blood (not recorded which). The receptor set was obtained from a woman aged 18-29 years who had been exposed to COVID-19. CDR3s include the opening cysteine and the closing phenylalanine or tryptophan. A D gene is named only where the DNA matches it firmly. Rows may omit the clone size; those that give it use once, few, many or a size class.

V: TRBV6-5
D: NA
size: NA
CDR3: CASSTTGHGSPLHF

V: TRBV3-1/TRBV3-2
D: NA
size: NA
CDR3: CASSQGTGSTDTQYF

V: TRBV5-1
D: TRBD2
size: NA
CDR3: CASSLDVPGLAGGPYEQYF

V: TRBV12-3/TRBV12-4
D: NA
size: NA
CDR3: CASSTRTGFEQYF

V: TRBV19
D: NA
size: NA
CDR3: CASSPQGGVKNTEAFF

V: TRBV11-2
D: NA
size: NA
CDR3: CASSQITGSGNTIYF

V: TRBV3-1/TRBV3-2
D: TRBD1
size: few
CDR3: CASSPGGMNTEAFF

V: TRBV24-1
D: TRBD2
size: NA
CDR3: CATSDKREARGNEQFF

V: TRBV5-1
D: NA
size: NA
CDR3: CASSLNLAKNIQYF

V: TRBV6-5
D: NA
size: NA
CDR3: CASSYSLPTPSYEQYF

V: TRBV18
D: TRBD1
size: NA
CDR3: CASSPPVRGLTGELFF

V: TRBV5-1
D: TRBD1
size: NA
CDR3: CASSLEPRSTGYEQYF

V: TRBV11-2
D: NA
size: few
CDR3: CASTLGHSTNYGYTF

V: TRBV5-6
D: NA
size: NA
CDR3: CASSLGLSTDTQYF

V: TRBV3-1/TRBV3-2
D: NA
size: NA
CDR3: CASSQVSSGNTIYF

V: TRBV28
D: NA
size: NA
CDR3: CASRLTSFSSYEQYF

V: TRBV27
D: NA
size: NA
CDR3: CASSPPRTDSPLHF

V: TRBV20-1
D: NA
size: NA
CDR3: CSARRETQYF

V: TRBV14
D: TRBD1
size: NA
CDR3: CASWDSNSYNEQFF

V: TRBV3-1/TRBV3-2
D: NA
size: NA
CDR3: CASSQDAGVAGDIQYF

V: TRBV15
D: TRBD1
size: NA
CDR3: CATSREDRGFNYGYTF

V: TRBV21-1
D: NA
size: once
CDR3: CASSLRDRDTSGSYEQYF

V: TRBV9
D: NA
size: many
CDR3: CASSRTGELFF

V: TRBV29-1
D: TRBD1
size: NA
CDR3: CSVQTGDTEAFF

V: TRBV29-1
D: NA
size: NA
CDR3: CSVEYSAKNIQYF

V: TRBV2
D: TRBD1
size: NA
CDR3: CASSGDRGTGELFF

V: TRBV7-9
D: NA
size: NA
CDR3: CASSPRTRDEQFF

V: TRBV19
D: NA
size: NA
CDR3: CASRDLGANNQPQHF

V: TRBV4-3
D: NA
size: once
CDR3: CASSPEIQGYSYEQYF